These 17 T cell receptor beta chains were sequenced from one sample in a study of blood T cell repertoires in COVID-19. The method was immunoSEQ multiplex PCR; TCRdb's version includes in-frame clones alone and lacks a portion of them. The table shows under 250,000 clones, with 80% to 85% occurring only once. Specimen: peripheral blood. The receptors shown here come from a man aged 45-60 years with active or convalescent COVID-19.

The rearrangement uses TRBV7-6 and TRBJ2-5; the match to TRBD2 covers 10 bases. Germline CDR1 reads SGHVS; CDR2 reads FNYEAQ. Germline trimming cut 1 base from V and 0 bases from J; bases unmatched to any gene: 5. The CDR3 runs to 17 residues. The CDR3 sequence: CASSLVGSGGNQETQYF. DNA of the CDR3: TGTGCCAGCAGCTTAGTTGGTAGCGGGGGGAACCAAGAGACCCAGTACTTC.

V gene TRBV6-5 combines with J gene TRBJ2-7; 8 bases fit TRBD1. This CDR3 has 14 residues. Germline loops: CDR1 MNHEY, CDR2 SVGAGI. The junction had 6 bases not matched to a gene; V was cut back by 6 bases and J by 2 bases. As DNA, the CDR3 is TGTGCCAGCAGCCGGGACAGGCTTACCTACGAGCAGTACTTC. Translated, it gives CASSRDRLTYEQYF.

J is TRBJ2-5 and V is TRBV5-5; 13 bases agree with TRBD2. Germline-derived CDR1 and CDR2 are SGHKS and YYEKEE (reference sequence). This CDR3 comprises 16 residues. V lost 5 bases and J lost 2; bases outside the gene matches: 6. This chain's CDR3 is CASRTSGGRFQETQYF. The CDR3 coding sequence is TGTGCCAGCAGGACTAGCGGGGGGAGATTTCAAGAGACCCAGTACTTC. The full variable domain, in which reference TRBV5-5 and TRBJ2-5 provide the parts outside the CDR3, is DAGVTQSPTHLIKTRGQQVTLRCSPISGHKSVSWYQQVLGQGPQFIFQYYEKEERGRGNFPDRFSARQFPNYSSELNVNALLLGDSALYLCASRTSGGRFQETQYFGPGTRLLVL.

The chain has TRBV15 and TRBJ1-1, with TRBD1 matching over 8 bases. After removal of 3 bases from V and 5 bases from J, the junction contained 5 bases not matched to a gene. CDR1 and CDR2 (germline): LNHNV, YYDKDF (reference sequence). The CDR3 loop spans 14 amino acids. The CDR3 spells CATSSDRGGTEAFF. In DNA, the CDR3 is TGTGCCACCAGCAGTGACAGGGGAGGGACTGAAGCTTTCTTT. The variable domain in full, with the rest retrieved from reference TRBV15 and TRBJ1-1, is DAMVIQNPRYQVTQFGKPVTLSCSQTLNHNVMYWYQQKSSQAPKLLFHYYDKDFNNEADTPDNFQSRRPNTSFCFLDIRSPGLGDTAMYLCATSSDRGGTEAFFGQGTRLTVV.

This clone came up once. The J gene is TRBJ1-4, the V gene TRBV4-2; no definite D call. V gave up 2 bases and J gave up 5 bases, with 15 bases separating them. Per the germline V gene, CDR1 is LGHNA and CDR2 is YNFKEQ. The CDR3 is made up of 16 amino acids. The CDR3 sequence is CASSQNRESYNEKLFF. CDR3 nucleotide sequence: TGTGCCAGCAGCCAAAATCGAGAGAGCTACAATGAAAAACTGTTTTTT.

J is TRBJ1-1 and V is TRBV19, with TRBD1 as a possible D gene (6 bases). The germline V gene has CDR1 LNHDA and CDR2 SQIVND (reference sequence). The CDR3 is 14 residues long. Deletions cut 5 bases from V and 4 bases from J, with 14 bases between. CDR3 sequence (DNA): TGTGCCAGTAGTGTATATGGACAGCTCACTGAAGCTTTCTTT. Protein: CASSVYGQLTEAFF. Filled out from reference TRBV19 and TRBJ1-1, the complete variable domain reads DGGITQSPKYLFRKEGQNVTLSCEQNLNHDAMYWYRQDPGQGLRLIYYSQIVNDFQKGDIAEGYSVSREKKESFPLTVTSAQKNPTAFYLCASSVYGQLTEAFFGQGTRLTVV.

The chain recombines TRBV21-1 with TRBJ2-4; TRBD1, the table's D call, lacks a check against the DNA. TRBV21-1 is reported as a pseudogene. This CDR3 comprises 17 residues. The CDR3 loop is CASRFLLGRVAKNIQYF. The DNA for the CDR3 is TGTGCCAGCAGATTCCTCCTAGGCAGGGTAGCCAAAAACATTCAGTACTTC.

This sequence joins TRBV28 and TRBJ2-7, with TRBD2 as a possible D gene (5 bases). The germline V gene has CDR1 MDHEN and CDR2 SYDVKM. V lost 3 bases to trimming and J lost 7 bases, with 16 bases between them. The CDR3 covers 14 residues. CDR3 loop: CASSLAAGPGEQYF. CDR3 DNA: TGTGCCAGCAGTTTGGCAGCAGGTCCGGGGGAGCAGTACTTC.

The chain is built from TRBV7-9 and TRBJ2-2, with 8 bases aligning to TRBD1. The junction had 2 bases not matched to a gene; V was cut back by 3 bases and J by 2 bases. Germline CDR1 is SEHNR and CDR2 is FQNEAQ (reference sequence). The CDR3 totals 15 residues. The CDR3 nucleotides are TGTGCCAGCAGCTTGGGACAGGTAAACACCGGGGAGCTGTTTTTT. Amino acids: CASSLGQVNTGELFF.

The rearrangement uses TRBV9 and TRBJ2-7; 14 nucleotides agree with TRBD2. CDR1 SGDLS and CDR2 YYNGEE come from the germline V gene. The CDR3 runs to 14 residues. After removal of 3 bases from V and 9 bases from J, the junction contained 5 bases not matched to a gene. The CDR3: CASSGGLAGVLQYF. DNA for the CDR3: TGTGCCAGCAGCGGGGGACTAGCGGGGGTTTTGCAGTACTTC.

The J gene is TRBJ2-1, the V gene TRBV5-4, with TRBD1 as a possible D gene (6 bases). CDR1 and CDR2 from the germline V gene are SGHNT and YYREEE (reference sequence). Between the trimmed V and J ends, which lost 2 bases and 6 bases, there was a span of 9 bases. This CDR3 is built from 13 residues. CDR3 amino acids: CASSLTQGNEQFF. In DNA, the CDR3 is TGTGCCAGCAGCTTAACACAGGGCAATGAGCAGTTCTTC.

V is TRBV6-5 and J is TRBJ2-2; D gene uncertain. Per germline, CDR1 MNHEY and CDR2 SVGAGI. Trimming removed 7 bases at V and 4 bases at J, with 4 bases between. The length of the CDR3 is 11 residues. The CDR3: CASTRTGELFF. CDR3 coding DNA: TGTGCCAGCACCCGCACCGGGGAGCTGTTTTTT.

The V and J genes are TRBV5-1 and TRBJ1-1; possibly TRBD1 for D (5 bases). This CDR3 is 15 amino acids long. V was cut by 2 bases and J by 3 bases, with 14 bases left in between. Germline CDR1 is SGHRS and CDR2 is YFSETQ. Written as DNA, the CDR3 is TGCGCCAGCAGCTTAACTCCGAGACAGTACACTGAAGCTTTCTTT. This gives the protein CASSLTPRQYTEAFF.

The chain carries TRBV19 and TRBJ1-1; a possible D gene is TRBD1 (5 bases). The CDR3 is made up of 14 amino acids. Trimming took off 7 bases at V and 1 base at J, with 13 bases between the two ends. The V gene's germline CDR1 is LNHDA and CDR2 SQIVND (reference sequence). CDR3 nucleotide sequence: TGTGCCAGTAACAGGCGGGGCGGGAACACTGAAGCTTTCTTT. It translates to CASNRRGGNTEAFF.

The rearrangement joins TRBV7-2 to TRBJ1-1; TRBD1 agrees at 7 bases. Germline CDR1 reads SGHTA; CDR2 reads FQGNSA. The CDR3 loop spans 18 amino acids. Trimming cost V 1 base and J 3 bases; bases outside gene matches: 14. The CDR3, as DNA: TGTGCCAGCAGCTTAGGTTTTAGGACGAGGGGGCGTCACACTGAAGCTTTCTTT. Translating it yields CASSLGFRTRGRHTEAFF. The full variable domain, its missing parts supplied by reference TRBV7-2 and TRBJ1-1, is GAGVSQSPSNKVTEKGKDVELRCDPISGHTALYWYRQSLGQGLEFLIYFQGNSAPDKSGLPSDRFSAERTGGSVSTLTIQRTQQEDSAVYLCASSLGFRTRGRHTEAFFGQGTRLTVV.

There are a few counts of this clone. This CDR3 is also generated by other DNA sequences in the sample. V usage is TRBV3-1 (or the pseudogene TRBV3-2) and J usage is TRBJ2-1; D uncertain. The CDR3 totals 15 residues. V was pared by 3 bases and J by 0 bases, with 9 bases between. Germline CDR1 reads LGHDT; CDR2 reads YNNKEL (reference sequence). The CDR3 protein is CASSQSGGSYNEQFF. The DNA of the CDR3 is TGTGCCAGCAGCCAGTCGGGTGGCTCCTACAATGAGCAGTTCTTC.

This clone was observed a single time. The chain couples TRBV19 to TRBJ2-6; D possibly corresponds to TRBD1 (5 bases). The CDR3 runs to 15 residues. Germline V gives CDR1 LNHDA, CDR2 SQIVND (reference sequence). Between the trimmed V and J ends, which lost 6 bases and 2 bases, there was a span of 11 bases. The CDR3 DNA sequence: TGTGCCAGTAGCCCGCCAGGGACTGGGGCCAACGTCCTGACTTTC. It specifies CASSPPGTGANVLTF. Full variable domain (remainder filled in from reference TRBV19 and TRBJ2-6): DGGITQSPKYLFRKEGQNVTLSCEQNLNHDAMYWYRQDPGQGLRLIYYSQIVNDFQKGDIAEGYSVSREKKESFPLTVTSAQKNPTAFYLCASSPPGTGANVLTFGAGSRLTVL.